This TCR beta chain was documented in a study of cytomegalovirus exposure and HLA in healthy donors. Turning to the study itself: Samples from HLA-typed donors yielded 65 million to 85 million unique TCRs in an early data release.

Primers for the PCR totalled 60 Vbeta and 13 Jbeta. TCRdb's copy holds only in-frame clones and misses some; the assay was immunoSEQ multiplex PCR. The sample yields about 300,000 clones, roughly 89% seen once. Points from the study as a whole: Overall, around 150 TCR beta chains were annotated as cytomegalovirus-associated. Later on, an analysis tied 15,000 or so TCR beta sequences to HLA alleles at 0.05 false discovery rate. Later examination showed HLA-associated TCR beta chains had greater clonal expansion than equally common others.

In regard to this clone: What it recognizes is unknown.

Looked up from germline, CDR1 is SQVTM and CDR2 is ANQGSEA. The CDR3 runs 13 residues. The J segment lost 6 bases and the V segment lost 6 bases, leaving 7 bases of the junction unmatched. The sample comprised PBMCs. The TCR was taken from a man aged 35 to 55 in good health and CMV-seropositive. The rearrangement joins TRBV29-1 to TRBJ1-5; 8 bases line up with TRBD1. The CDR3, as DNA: TGCAGCGTCCAGGACAGGGCGGGTCAGCCCCAGCATTTT. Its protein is CSVQDRAGQPQHF.